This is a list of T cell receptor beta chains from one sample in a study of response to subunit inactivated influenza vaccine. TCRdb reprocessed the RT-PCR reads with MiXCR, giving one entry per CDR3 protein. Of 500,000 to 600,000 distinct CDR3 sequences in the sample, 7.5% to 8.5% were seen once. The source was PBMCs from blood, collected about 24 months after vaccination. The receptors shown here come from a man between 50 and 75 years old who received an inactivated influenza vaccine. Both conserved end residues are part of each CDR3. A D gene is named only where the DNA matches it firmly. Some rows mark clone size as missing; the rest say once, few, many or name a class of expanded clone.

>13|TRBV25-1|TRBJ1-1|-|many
TGTGCCAGCAGCTATAGCCCGGGGACTGAAGCTTTCTTT
CASSYSPGTEAFF
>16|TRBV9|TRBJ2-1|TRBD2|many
TGTGCCAGCAGCGCCCGCGCGACTAGCGTTTTTGGTGAGCAGTTCTTC
CASSARATSVFGEQFF
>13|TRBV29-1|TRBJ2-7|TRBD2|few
TGCAGCGTTGCCCGAATGGAGCGGGGCGAGCAGTACTTC
CSVARMERGEQYF
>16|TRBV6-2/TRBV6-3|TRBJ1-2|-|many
TGTGCCAGCAGCCATCCCGCCCTCAGGTCTAACTATGGCTACACCTTC
CASSHPALRSNYGYTF
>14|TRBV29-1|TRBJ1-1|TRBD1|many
TGCAGCGTTGGACAGGGGGCCAGGGCCACTGAAGCTTTCTTT
CSVGQGARATEAFF
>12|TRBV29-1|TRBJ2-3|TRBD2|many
TGCAGCGTTGATCTGCGGGGGGATACGCAGTATTTT
CSVDLRGDTQYF
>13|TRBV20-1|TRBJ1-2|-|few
TGCAGTGCTAGAGATGGGGTGGGCTATGGCTACACCTTC
CSARDGVGYGYTF
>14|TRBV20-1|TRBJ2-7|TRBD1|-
TGCAGTGCTAGGAGCCCCGGGACAGCCTACGAGCAGTACTTC
CSARSPGTAYEQYF
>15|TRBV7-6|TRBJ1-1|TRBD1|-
TGTGCCAGCAGCTTAGTTAAAGGGGGCACCACTGAAGCTTTCTTT
CASSLVKGGTTEAFF
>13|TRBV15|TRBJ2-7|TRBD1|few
TGTGCCACCAGCAGCAACAGGGGGTACGAGCAGTACTTC
CATSSNRGYEQYF
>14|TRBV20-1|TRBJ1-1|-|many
TGCAGTGCTAGGGAGGAAGACATGAACACTGAAGCTTTCTTT
CSAREEDMNTEAFF
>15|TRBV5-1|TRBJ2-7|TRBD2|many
TGCGCCAGCAGCTATACTAGCGGGGGATACTACGAGCAGTACTTC
CASSYTSGGYYEQYF
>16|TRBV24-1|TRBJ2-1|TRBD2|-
TGTGCCACCAGTGATCAGCGGGGGGCTGCCTACAATGAGCAGTTCTTC
CATSDQRGAAYNEQFF
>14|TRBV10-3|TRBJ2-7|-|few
TGTGCCATCAGTGTGGAACACAACTCCTACGAGCAGTACTTC
CAISVEHNSYEQYF
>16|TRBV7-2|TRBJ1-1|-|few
TGTGCCAGCAGCTTAGTTGGGGGTTTGGGGGGCACTGAAGCTTTCTTT
CASSLVGGLGGTEAFF
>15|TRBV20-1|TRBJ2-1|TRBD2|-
TGCAGTGCTACCAGGACTAGCGGGAGATACAATGAGCAGTTCTTC
CSATRTSGRYNEQFF
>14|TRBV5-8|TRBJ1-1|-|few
TGTGCCAGCCGGGACCAGGGAGGGTACACTGAAGCTTTCTTT
CASRDQGGYTEAFF
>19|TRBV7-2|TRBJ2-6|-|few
TGTGCCAGCAGCTTAGGGCAGATTATGACTCGAACTGGGGCCAACGTCCTGACTTTC
CASSLGQIMTRTGANVLTF
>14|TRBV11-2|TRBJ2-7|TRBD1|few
TGTGCCAGCAGCCCCATAACAGGGGACCACGAGCAGTACTTC
CASSPITGDHEQYF
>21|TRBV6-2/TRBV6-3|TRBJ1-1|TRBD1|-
TGTGCCAGCAGTTACGATCCGGGACAGGGGGCCCCCCTTCTTCTGAACACTGAAGCTTTCTTT
CASSYDPGQGAPLLLNTEAFF
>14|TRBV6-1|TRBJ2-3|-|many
TGTGCCACCAGTGATTGGGGGGGCAGCAATACGCAGTATTTT
CATSDWGGSNTQYF
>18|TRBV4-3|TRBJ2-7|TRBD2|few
TGCGCCAGCAGCCAAGGCCTGATAGCGGGAGGCCCCCTCGCGAAGCAGTACTTC
CASSQGLIAGGPLAKQYF
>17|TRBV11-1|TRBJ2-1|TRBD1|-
TGTGCCAGCAGCAAGAGGACAGGGACGCTCCCCTACAATGAGCAGTTCTTC
CASSKRTGTLPYNEQFF
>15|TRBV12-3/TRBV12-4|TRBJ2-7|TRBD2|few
TGTGCCAGCAGTCCCCCCTCAGGGAGGGAATACGAGCAGTACTTC
CASSPPSGREYEQYF
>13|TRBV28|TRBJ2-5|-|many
TGTGCCAGCAGTTTGCGGGATCAAGAGACCCAGTACTTC
CASSLRDQETQYF
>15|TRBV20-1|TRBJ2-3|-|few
TGCAGTGCTAGAACGCATACAGGGAACACAGATACGCAGTATTTT
CSARTHTGNTDTQYF
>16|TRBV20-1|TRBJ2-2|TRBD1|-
TGCAGTGCTAGAGATCTTTACAGGGGTGACACCGGGGAGCTGTTTTTT
CSARDLYRGDTGELFF
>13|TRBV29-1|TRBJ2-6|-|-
TGCAGCGTGAGGGAAGCATTGGCCAACGTCCTGACTTTC
CSVREALANVLTF